This TCR beta chain was obtained from a study of blood T cell repertoires in COVID-19. As for the study in general: There were acute and convalescent COVID-19 samples, and they came from the United States, Italy and Spain. PBMCs, B-cell-depleted T cells, or T cells were the source of the cDNA or gDNA that made up the material.

In the source study's methods: Amplifying reference gene primers gave estimates of nucleated cell counts. Sequenced by immunoSEQ multiplex PCR; TCRdb stores in-frame clones only, minus some. V and J calls plus clone size are reproduced from that table; the DNA served to infer D and trimming. The repertoire consists of roughly 200,000 clones, with approximately 88% occurring once and the leading ten covering 3.5% to 4.5%. This sequence was found in a woman under 40 with acute or convalescent COVID-19. Sequenced input: peripheral blood.

The CDR3 region has the DNA TGTGCCAGCAGTTTACTACAGGGGTCGGCTAACTATGGCTACACCTTC. This sequence encodes CASSLLQGSANYGYTF. V usage is TRBV27 and J usage is TRBJ1-2; 7 nucleotides line up with TRBD1. The trim removed 2 bases at V and 0 bases at J, leaving 6 bases unmatched. Germline loops: CDR1 MNHEY, CDR2 SMNVEV (reference sequence). CDR3 length: 16 amino acids.